This is a list of T cell receptor beta chains from one sample in a study of T cell changes during pregnancy in multiple sclerosis. Clones were read by immunoSEQ multiplex PCR, and TCRdb kept only the in-frame ones, dropping some. The sample lists more than 55,000 clones; more than 85% were seen once. This specimen consisted of peripheral blood, obtained in the first trimester of pregnancy. All receptors derive from a female donor in good health, enrolled as a control in a pregnancy study. The CDR3 runs from the conserved cysteine through the conserved F or W. The D gene is left open where the match is weak. Clone size is given for some rows only: seen once, a few or many times, or a class if the clone is expanded.

V,J,size,D,CDR3,DNA
TRBV18,TRBJ2-7,NA,TRBD2,CASSSGTSGNSYEQYF,TGTGCCAGCTCGAGTGGGACTAGCGGGAATAGTTACGAGCAGTACTTC
TRBV28,TRBJ1-2,NA,TRBD1,CASSSRPDRGLFPNYGYTF,TGTGCCAGCAGTTCCAGGCCGGACAGGGGGCTATTTCCCAACTATGGCTACACCTTC
TRBV19,TRBJ1-2,NA,NA,CASSIAPEASYTF,TGTGCCAGTAGTATAGCTCCGGAGGCGAGCTACACCTTC
TRBV28,TRBJ1-2,NA,NA,CASRPPGQSYGYTF,TGTGCCAGCAGACCCCCAGGACAGAGCTATGGCTACACCTTC
TRBV15,TRBJ2-1,NA,NA,CATSREQGGYEQFF,TGTGCCACCAGCAGGGAACAGGGGGGGTATGAGCAGTTCTTC
TRBV11-2,TRBJ2-5,NA,NA,CASSLDPGSETQYF,TGTGCCAGCAGCTTAGATCCAGGGTCAGAGACCCAGTACTTC
TRBV28,TRBJ1-4,NA,NA,CASSPEGFNEKLFF,TGTGCCAGCAGTCCGGAGGGCTTTAATGAAAAACTGTTTTTT
TRBV19,TRBJ1-2,NA,NA,CATYQGNYGYTF,TGTGCCACTTATCAGGGGAACTATGGCTACACCTTC
TRBV27,TRBJ2-2,NA,TRBD2,CASTVAGEGTGELFF,TGTGCCAGCACCGTAGCGGGAGAGGGCACCGGGGAGCTGTTTTTT
TRBV5-6,TRBJ2-2,NA,NA,CASSGGGTVPGELFF,TGTGCCAGCAGCGGAGGGGGCACCGTCCCCGGGGAGCTGTTTTTT
TRBV2,TRBJ1-2,NA,NA,CASSEAFGGGSGYTF,TGTGCCAGCAGTGAGGCCTTCGGGGGGGGCAGTGGCTACACCTTC
TRBV28,TRBJ2-1,NA,TRBD2,CASSLYSGLAEQFF,TGTGCCAGCAGTTTATACTCGGGACTAGCTGAGCAGTTCTTC
TRBV29-1,TRBJ2-5,NA,TRBD2,CSVSLAGGPTQETQYF,TGCAGCGTATCCCTAGCGGGAGGGCCTACACAAGAGACCCAGTACTTC
TRBV6-5,TRBJ2-1,NA,NA,CASKGGGAYNEQFF,TGTGCCAGCAAGGGAGGAGGAGCCTACAATGAGCAGTTCTTC
TRBV5-1,TRBJ1-3,once,NA,CASSLRGYGNTIYF,TGCGCCAGCAGCTTACGGGGTTATGGAAACACCATATATTTT
TRBV5-4,TRBJ2-7,NA,NA,CASSLSQRSSYEQYF,TGTGCCAGCAGCTTGAGCCAGCGGAGCTCCTACGAGCAGTACTTC
TRBV28,TRBJ1-2,NA,NA,CASSLTDRLQVYGYTF,TGTGCCAGCAGTTTAACTGACAGATTACAGGTCTATGGCTACACCTTC